A single sample is the source of the 3 T cell receptor beta chains below, sequenced in a study of T cell clusters in autoimmune cytopenias. TRB rearrangements were amplified by touch-down multiplex PCR with mixed TRB-A/B primers. TCRdb re-called the multiplex PCR reads and gives one entry per CDR3 protein, without DNA. The sample yields just under 1,500 distinct CDR3 sequences, of which the top ten take up less than 9.5%. TRB was amplified from around 0.25 ug of peripheral blood genomic DNA per sample. The same data also contributed to another study, on T cell repertoires in aging, cancer and after chemotherapy.

The sample was peripheral blood. The receptor set was obtained from a human donor in good health.

The chain employs TRBV21-1 and TRBJ2-6. TRBV21-1 is designated a pseudogene. The CDR3 spans 13 residues. CDR3 loop: CASSPLGANVLTF.

This clonotype shows up as medium-sized (0.01 to 0.1%) by frequency. This chain uses TRBV19 with TRBJ1-4; the TCRdb call, TRBD1, lacks DNA for checking. In germline, CDR1 is LNHDA, CDR2 SQIVND (reference sequence). This CDR3 has 16 residues. The CDR3 here is CASSTPGQGLNEKLFF. Based on the CDR3 plus reference TRBV19 and TRBJ1-4, the full variable domain is DGGITQSPKYLFRKEGQNVTLSCEQNLNHDAMYWYRQDPGQGLRLIYYSQIVNDFQKGDIAEGYSVSREKKESFPLTVTSAQKNPTAFYLCASSTPGQGLNEKLFFGSGTQLSVL.

By frequency, this clonotype is medium-sized. The rearrangement joins TRBV14 to TRBJ1-3. Looked up from germline, CDR1 is SGHDN and CDR2 is FVKESK. This CDR3 has 14 residues. CDR3 sequence reads: CASSPSLSGNTIYF.